The present T cell receptor beta chain was sequenced within a study of blood T cell repertoires in COVID-19. The overall study: Spain, Italy and the United States supplied samples that represented acute and convalescent COVID-19. T cells, B-cell-depleted T cells, or PBMCs provided the cDNA or gDNA that served as material.

This CDR3 contains 14 residues. The authors' processing: Researchers report that nucleated cell counts were estimated from reference gene primer amplification. TCRdb's copy holds only in-frame clones and misses some; the assay was immunoSEQ multiplex PCR. The V and J calls and clone size were taken over from that table, and D and trimming were inferred from the DNA. The sample yields about 57,000 clones, roughly four fifths seen once. What was sequenced was peripheral blood. This TCR was recovered from a woman of 80 years or more with acute or convalescent COVID-19. The chain employs TRBV21-1 and TRBJ1-6; the table's D gene call, TRBD1, was not cross checked with the DNA. TRBV21-1 represents a pseudogene. The CDR3 DNA sequence: TGTGCCAGCATTGAGGGGGACGGTTATTCACCCCTCCACTTT. Encoded protein: CASIEGDGYSPLHF.